This T cell receptor (beta chain) was sequenced in a study of graft-versus-host responses after intestinal transplantation. The CDR3 has 12 amino acids. Germline V gives CDR1 MNHEY, CDR2 SVGAGI. V was clipped by 8 bases and J by 2 bases, with 10 bases between them. Measured with immunoSEQ multiplex PCR; TCRdb has only the in-frame clones, and not every one. This table has some 10,000 clones, around 28% appearing once. Roughly 200,000 CFSE-labeled responder cells were plated with roughly 200,000 irradiated, violet-dye-labeled stimulator cells. Study results and caveats: Graft-donor T cell macrochimerism coincided with high graft-versus-host to host-versus-graft clonal ratios in allografts.

The TCR was taken from a human patient who received an intestinal transplant. The chain carries TRBV6-5 and TRBJ2-7; no reliable D call. The starting material was alloreactive CD8+ T cells from a mixed lymphocyte reaction culture, obtained before intestinal transplant. Sample subset: CFSE-low proliferating T cells sorted from roughly 6-day pre-transplant mixed lymphocyte reaction (GvH or HvG direction). As DNA, the CDR3 is TGTGCCAGCGGCAGGCGACCCTACGAGCAGTACTTC. As protein: CASGRRPYEQYF.